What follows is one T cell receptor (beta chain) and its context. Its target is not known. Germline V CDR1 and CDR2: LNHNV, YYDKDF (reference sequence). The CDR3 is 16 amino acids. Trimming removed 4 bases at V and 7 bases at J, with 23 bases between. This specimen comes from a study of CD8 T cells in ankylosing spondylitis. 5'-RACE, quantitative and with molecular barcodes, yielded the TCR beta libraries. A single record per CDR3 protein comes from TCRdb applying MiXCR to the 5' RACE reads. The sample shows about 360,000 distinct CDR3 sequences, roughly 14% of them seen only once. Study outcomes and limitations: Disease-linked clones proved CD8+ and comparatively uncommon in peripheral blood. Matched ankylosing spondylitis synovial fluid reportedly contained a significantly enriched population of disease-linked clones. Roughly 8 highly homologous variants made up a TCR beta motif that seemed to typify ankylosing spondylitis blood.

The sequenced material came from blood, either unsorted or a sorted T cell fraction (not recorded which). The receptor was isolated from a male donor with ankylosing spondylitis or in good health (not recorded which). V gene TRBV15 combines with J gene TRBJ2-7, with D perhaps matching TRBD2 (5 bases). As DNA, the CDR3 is TGTGCCACCAGCATAAGAGGAGGCGGAAAGTACGTTGAGCAGTACTTC. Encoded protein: CATSIRGGGKYVEQYF.